The T cell receptor beta chain under discussion was sequenced for a study of T-cell reconstitution after alpha-beta-depleted transplantation in children. For this clonotype: Its antigen is not known.

Findings and limits, study-wide: It was reported that alpha-beta T cells came from several hundred expanded graft clones (about two months after transplant). Surviving recipient T cells and thymic progenitors produced the high day-60 TCRbeta diversity seen in some patients. Most T-cell counts and diversity one year after the transplant came from T cells that were newly produced.

Unique molecular identifiers were incorporated into the prepared TCRbeta library. Each CDR3 protein gets one entry after TCRdb re-called the PCR reads with MiXCR. This table holds some 600,000 distinct CDR3 sequences, under 15% found once. The sample in question was PBMCs, mostly from graft donor cells, obtained 360 days after TCRalphabeta/CD19-depleted stem cell transplant. This receptor was obtained from a male patient younger than 18 who had a stem cell transplant for acute myeloid leukemia, so the T cells may come from the graft donor.

The CDR3 DNA reads TGTGCCAGCAGTGGAAATACGGGTACGCAGTATTTT. Amino acid sequence: CASSGNTGTQYF. The V call is TRBV28, the J call TRBJ2-3; the D is unclear. CDR3 length: 12 amino acids. CDR1 and CDR2 from the germline V gene are MDHEN and SYDVKM. V gave up 5 bases and J gave up 8 bases, with 11 bases separating them.